These 7 T cell receptor beta chains were sequenced from one sample in a study of PD-L1 blockade in urothelial cancer. TCRdb's copy holds only in-frame clones and misses some; the assay was immunoSEQ multiplex PCR. The table shows about 63,000 clones, with approximately 80% occurring only once. The time point is: pretreatment peripheral blood. The material sequenced was PBMCs, taken around atezolizumab (anti-PD-L1) treatment. The receptors shown here come from a man aged 65 to 85 with urothelial cancer.

J is TRBJ1-4 and V is TRBV5-1; 9 bases match TRBD1. The CDR3 consists of 14 residues. Germline V gene lookup returns CDR1 SGHRS and CDR2 YFSETQ. With 3 bases clipped from V and 16 bases from J, the junction kept 13 bases outside the gene matches. This chain's CDR3 is CASSSGTGRPLWFF. The CDR3, as DNA: TGCGCCAGCAGCTCCGGGACAGGGAGACCTCTTTGGTTTTTT.

The chain combines TRBV29-1 with TRBJ2-2; no clear D. In germline, CDR1 is SQVTM, CDR2 ANQGSEA. The length of the CDR3 is 12 residues. V lost 5 bases to trimming and J lost 4 bases, with 8 bases between them. CDR3 sequence: CSVNRGTGELFF. The CDR3 DNA is TGCAGCGTTAATCGCGGCACCGGGGAGCTGTTTTTT.

The CDR3 loop reads CASSRTGGDNEQFF. CDR3 bases: TGTGCCAGCAGCCGGACAGGGGGGGACAATGAGCAGTTCTTC. V and J are TRBV11-2 and TRBJ2-1; 10 nucleotides agree with TRBD1. Looked up from germline, CDR1 is SGHAT and CDR2 is FQNNGV. This CDR3 spans 14 amino acids. V lost 5 bases, J lost 5 bases, and 3 bases stayed unmatched.

The chain combines TRBV2 with TRBJ2-3, with 10 bases fitting TRBD2. J was trimmed by 1 base and V by 9 bases; bases with no gene match: 7. This CDR3 region has 15 residues. Germline V gene data show CDR1 as SNHLY and CDR2 as FYNNEI. The CDR3 sequence is CARQNGTSGTDTQYF. CDR3 DNA: TGTGCCAGACAAAACGGGACTAGCGGCACAGATACGCAGTATTTT.

V gene TRBV4-3 combines with J gene TRBJ2-2, with 8 bases identical to TRBD2. The J segment lost 2 bases and the V segment lost 0 bases, leaving 5 bases of the junction unmatched. CDR3 size: 17 residues. From germline, CDR1 is LGHNA and CDR2 YSLEER. CDR3 nucleotides: TGCGCCAGCAGCCAAGAAGGACTAGCAACTAACACCGGGGAGCTGTTTTTT. Translating gives CASSQEGLATNTGELFF.

The J gene is TRBJ2-7, the V gene TRBV28; 7 bases are shared with TRBD2. This CDR3 spans 14 amino acids. Germline V gives CDR1 MDHEN, CDR2 SYDVKM. V was pared by 7 bases and J by 1 base, with 7 bases of the junction left unmatched. CDR3: CASTPGGRSYEQYF. In DNA, the CDR3 is TGTGCCAGCACCCCGGGGGGTAGGTCCTACGAGCAGTACTTC.

The V and J genes are TRBV30 and TRBJ2-7; D might be TRBD2 (5 bases). The CDR3 runs to 13 residues. Between the trimmed V and J ends, which lost 1 base and 3 bases, there was a span of 10 bases. Germline-derived CDR1 and CDR2 are GTSNPN and SVGIG (reference sequence). The CDR3 protein is CAWSAGWSYEQYF. The CDR3 DNA is TGTGCCTGGAGTGCGGGGTGGAGCTACGAGCAGTACTTC. Complete variable domain (other parts from reference TRBV30 and TRBJ2-7): SQTIHQWPATLVQPVGSPLSLECTVEGTSNPNLYWYRQAAGRGLQLLFYSVGIGQISSEVPQNLSASRPQDRQFILSSKKLLLSDSGFYLCAWSAGWSYEQYFGPGTRLTVT.